The sequence of this T cell receptor beta chain was determined in a study of cytomegalovirus exposure and HLA in healthy donors. This PCR relied on a set of 60 Vbeta primers and 13 Jbeta primers. Sequenced by immunoSEQ multiplex PCR; TCRdb stores in-frame clones only, minus some. The sample contains some 100,000 clones, approximately 71% of which appear only once. The study's findings and limits: Follow-up analysis seemed to connect common viral pathogens with several of the most significant clusters identified. Altogether, some 160 TCR beta chains were recorded as cytomegalovirus-associated. Later genetic work tied a missense DCLRE1C variant to beta-chain V and J trimming. Productive status was seen about 90% or about 30% of the time for most TCR beta V segments in an earlier analysis.

The J segment lost 7 bases and the V segment lost 4 bases, leaving 6 bases of the junction unmatched. The CDR3 spans 15 residues. CDR1 and CDR2 from the germline V gene are LNHDA and SQIVND (reference sequence). Points on this clone: Antigen specificity is unknown.

The J gene is TRBJ2-1, the V gene TRBV19, with 11 bases that match TRBD2. This receptor was identified in a woman aged 18-29 years in good health and CMV-seropositive. The sample comprised PBMCs. The CDR3 DNA follows: TGTGCCAGTAGTAAGGGACTAGCGGCAGGGAATGAGCAGTTCTTC. It codes for CASSKGLAAGNEQFF.